Ten or more counts support the clone carrying this T cell receptor (beta chain). The source of the sample is a study of blood T cell repertoires in COVID-19. Study-wide context: From the United States, Italy and Spain came samples of acute and convalescent COVID-19.

Cohorts were determined from participant-reported clinical history. Within 2 weeks before study entry, exposed participants met a COVID-19 case. Sequenced by immunoSEQ multiplex PCR; TCRdb stores in-frame clones only, minus some. The sample lists a few hundred thousand clones; about 88% were seen once. CDR1 LGHDT and CDR2 YNNKEL come from the germline V gene (reference sequence). Deletions cut 2 bases from V and 4 bases from J, with 9 bases between. This CDR3 has 15 residues. Sequenced input: PBMCs or T cells enriched from blood (not recorded which). The origin of this receptor is a woman aged 25 to 39 who had been exposed to COVID-19. This rearrangement joins TRBV3-1 (or the pseudogene TRBV3-2) to TRBJ2-6; D unclear. CDR3: CASSQYTTGANVLTF. CDR3 nucleotide sequence: TGTGCCAGCAGCCAATATACTACCGGGGCCAACGTCCTGACTTTC.